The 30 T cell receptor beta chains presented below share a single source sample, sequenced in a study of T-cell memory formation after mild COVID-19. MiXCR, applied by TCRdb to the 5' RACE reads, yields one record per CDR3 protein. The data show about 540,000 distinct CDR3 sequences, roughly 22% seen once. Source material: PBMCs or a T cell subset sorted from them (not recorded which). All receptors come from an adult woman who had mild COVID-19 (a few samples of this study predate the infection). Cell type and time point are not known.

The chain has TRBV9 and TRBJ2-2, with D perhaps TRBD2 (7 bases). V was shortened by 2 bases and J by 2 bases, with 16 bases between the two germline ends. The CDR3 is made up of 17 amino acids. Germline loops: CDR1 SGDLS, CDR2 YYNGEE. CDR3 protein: CASSVGGGGPNTGELFF. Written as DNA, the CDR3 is TGTGCCAGCAGCGTTGGCGGGGGCGGACCCAACACCGGGGAGCTGTTTTTT.

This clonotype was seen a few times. This chain's CDR3 is CASSPLGNTGELFF. DNA for the CDR3: TGTGCCAGCAGCCCGCTGGGGAACACCGGGGAGCTGTTTTTT. The chain carries TRBV7-2 and TRBJ2-2; D gene ambiguous. The CDR3 runs to 14 residues. Germline V gene sequence: CDR1 SGHTA, CDR2 FQGNSA. V was pared by 5 bases and J by 1 base, with 8 bases between.

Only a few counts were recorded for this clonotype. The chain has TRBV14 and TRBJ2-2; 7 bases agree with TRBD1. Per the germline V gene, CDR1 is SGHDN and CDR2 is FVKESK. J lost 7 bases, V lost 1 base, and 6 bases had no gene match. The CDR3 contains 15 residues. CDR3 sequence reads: CASSQARGRIGELFF. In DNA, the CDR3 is TGTGCCAGCAGCCAAGCGAGGGGGCGTATCGGGGAGCTGTTTTTT.

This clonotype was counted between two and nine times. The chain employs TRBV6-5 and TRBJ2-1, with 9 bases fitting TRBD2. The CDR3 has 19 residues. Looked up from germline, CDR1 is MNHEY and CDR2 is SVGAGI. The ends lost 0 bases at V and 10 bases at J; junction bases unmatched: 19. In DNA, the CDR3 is TGTGCCAGCAGTTACTCGATAGCCCGGGCGGGAGGGACCCCTCGGGAGCAGTTCTTC. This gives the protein CASSYSIARAGGTPREQFF.

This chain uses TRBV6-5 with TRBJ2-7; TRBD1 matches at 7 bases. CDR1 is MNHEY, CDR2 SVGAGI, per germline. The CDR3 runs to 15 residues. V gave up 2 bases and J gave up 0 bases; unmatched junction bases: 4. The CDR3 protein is CASSYNRDSSYEQYF. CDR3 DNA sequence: TGTGCCAGCAGTTACAATCGGGACAGCTCCTACGAGCAGTACTTC.

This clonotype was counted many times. CDR3 loop: CASSYSGTSGRNEQFF. In DNA form, the CDR3 reads TGTGCCAGCAGCTATTCCGGGACTAGCGGGAGAAATGAGCAGTTCTTC. This chain joins TRBV7-2 and TRBJ2-1, with 14 nucleotides matching TRBD2. The length of the CDR3 is 16 residues. The germline V gene encodes CDR1 SGHTA and CDR2 FQGNSA. With V trimmed by 4 bases and J by 7 bases, 6 bases remained unmatched.

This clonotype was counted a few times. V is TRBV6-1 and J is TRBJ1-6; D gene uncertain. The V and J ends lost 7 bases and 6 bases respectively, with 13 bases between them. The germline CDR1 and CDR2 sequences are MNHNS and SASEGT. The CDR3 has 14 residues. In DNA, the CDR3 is TGTGCCAGCATCGGGCAGGCGGGTAATTCACCCCTCCACTTT. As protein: CASIGQAGNSPLHF.

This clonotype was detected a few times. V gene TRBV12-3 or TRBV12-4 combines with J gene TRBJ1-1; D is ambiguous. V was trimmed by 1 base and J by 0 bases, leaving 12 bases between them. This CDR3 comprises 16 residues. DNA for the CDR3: TGTGCCAGCAGTTTAGGTTCCGGCAGGCTGAACACTGAAGCTTTCTTT. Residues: CASSLGSGRLNTEAFF.

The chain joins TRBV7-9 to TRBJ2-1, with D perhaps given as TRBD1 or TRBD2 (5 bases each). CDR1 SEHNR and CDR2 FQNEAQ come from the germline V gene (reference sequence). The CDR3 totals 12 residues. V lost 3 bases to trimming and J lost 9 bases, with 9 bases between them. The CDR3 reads CASSLGPGEQFF. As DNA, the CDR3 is TGTGCCAGCAGCTTGGGACCTGGTGAGCAGTTCTTC.

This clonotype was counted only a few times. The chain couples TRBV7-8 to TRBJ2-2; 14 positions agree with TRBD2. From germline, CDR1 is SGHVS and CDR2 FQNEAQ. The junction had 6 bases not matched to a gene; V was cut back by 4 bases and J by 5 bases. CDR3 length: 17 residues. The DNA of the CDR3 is TGTGCCAGCAGCTCCAGACTAGCGGGGGGGCAAACCGGGGAGCTGTTTTTT. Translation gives CASSSRLAGGQTGELFF.

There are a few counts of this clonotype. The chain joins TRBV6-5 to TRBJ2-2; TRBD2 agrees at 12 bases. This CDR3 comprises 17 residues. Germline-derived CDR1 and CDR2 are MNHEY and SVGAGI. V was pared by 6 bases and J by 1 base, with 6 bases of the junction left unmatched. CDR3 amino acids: CASSRGLAGMNTGELFF. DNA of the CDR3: TGTGCCAGCAGCCGCGGACTAGCGGGGATGAACACCGGGGAGCTGTTTTTT.

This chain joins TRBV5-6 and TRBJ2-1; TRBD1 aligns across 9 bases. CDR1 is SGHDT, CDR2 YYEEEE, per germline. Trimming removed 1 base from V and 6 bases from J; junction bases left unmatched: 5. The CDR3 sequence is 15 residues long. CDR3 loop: CASSLTGGIPNEQFF. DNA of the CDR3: TGTGCCAGCAGCTTGACAGGGGGCATTCCCAATGAGCAGTTCTTC.

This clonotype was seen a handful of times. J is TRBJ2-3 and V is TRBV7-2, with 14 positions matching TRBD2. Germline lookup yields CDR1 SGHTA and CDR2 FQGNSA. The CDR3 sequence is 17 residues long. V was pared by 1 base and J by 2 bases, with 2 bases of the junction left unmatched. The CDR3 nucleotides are TGTGCCAGCAGCTTAGGACTAGCGGGAGGGAACACAGATACGCAGTATTTT. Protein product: CASSLGLAGGNTDTQYF.

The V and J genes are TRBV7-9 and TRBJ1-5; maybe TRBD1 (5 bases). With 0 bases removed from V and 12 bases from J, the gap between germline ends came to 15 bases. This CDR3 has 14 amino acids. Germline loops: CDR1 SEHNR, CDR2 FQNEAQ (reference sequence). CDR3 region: CASSLAGGSQLQHF. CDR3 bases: TGTGCCAGCAGCTTAGCGGGGGGTTCCCAACTCCAGCATTTT.

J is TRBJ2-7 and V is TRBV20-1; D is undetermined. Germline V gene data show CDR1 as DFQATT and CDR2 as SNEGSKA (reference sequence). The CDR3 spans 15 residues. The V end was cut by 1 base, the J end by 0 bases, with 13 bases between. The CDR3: CSARAVMDHSYEQYF. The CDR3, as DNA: TGCAGTGCTAGAGCGGTAATGGACCACTCCTACGAGCAGTACTTC.

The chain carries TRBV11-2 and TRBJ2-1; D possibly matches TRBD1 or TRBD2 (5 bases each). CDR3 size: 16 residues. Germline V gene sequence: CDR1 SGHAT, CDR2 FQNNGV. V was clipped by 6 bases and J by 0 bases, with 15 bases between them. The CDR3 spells CASRAIRDVSYNEQFF. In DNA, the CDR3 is TGTGCCAGCAGGGCGATCCGGGACGTCTCCTACAATGAGCAGTTCTTC.

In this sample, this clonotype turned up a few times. The CDR3 nucleotides are TGTGCCACCAGCCTGTGGGGGCAAGAGACCCAGTACTTC. Amino acids: CATSLWGQETQYF. The chain joins TRBV15 to TRBJ2-5; either TRBD1 or TRBD2 may supply D (5 bases each). This CDR3 is 13 amino acids long. V lost 5 bases, J lost 2 bases, and 9 bases lay in between. Germline lookup yields CDR1 LNHNV and CDR2 YYDKDF (reference sequence).

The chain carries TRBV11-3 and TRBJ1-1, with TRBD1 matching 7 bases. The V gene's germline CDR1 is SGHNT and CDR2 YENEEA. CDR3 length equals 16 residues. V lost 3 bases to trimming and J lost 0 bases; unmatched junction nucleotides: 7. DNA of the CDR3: TGTGCCAGCAGCTTCAACAGGGGACTCATGAACACTGAAGCTTTCTTT. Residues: CASSFNRGLMNTEAFF.

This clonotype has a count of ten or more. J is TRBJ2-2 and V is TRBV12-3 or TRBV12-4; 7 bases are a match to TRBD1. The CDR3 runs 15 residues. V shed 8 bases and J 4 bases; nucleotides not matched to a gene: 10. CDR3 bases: TGTGCCAGCCGCATGCGGGCAGGGGGCACCGGGGAGCTGTTTTTT. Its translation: CASRMRAGGTGELFF.

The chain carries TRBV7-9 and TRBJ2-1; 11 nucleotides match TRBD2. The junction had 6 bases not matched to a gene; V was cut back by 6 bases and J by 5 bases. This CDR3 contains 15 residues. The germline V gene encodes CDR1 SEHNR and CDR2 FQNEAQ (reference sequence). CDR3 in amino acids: CASRSGTSGNNEQFF. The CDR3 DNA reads TGTGCCAGCAGATCCGGGACTAGCGGTAACAATGAGCAGTTCTTC.

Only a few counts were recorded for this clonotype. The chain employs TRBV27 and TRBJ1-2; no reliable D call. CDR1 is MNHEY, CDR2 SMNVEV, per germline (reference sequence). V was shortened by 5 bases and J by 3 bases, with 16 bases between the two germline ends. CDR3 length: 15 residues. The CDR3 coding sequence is TGTGCCAGCAGTCCCTCCAATGGGCGGTACTATGGCTACACCTTC. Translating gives CASSPSNGRYYGYTF.

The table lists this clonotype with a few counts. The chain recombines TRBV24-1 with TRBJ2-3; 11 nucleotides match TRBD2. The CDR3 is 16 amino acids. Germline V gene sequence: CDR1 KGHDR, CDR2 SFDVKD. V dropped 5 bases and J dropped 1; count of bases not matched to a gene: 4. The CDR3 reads CATSVGTSGRTDTQYF. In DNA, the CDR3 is TGTGCCACCAGTGTAGGGACTAGCGGACGCACAGATACGCAGTATTTT.

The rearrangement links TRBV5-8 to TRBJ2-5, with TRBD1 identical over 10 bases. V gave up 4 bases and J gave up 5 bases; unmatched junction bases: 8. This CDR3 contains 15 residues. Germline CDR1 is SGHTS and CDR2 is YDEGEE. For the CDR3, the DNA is TGTGCCAGCAGCCCCGACAGGGGGCGCCGGGAGACCCAGTACTTC. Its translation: CASSPDRGRRETQYF.

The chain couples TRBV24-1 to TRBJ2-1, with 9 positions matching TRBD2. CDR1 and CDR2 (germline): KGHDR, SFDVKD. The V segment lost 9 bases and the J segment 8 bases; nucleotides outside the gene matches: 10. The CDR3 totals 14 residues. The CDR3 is CATSIAGVGYEQFF. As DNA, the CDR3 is TGTGCCACCTCTATAGCGGGAGTGGGCTATGAGCAGTTCTTC.

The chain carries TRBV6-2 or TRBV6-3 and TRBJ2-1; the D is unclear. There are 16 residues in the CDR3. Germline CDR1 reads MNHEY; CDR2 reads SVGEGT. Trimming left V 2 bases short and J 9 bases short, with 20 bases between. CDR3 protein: CASSYMLRSAYGEQFF. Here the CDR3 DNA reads TGTGCCAGCAGTTACATGCTTCGGTCAGCCTACGGTGAGCAGTTCTTC.

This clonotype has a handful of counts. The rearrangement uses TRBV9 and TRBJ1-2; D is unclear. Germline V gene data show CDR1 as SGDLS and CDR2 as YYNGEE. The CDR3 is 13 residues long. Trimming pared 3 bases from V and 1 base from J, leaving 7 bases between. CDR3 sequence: CASSGPSNYGYTF. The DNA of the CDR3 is TGTGCCAGCAGCGGACCGAGTAACTATGGCTACACCTTC.

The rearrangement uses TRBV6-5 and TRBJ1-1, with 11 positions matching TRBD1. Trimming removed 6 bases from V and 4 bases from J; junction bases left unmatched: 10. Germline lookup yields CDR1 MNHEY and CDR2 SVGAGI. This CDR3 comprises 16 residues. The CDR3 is CASSRAGTGGSTEAFF. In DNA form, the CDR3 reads TGTGCCAGCAGCCGGGCCGGGACAGGGGGTTCCACTGAAGCTTTCTTT.

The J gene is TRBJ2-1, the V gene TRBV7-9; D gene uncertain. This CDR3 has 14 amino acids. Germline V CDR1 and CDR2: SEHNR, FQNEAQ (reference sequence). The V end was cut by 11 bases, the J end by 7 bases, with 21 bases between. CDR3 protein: CAFRFLARQNEQFF. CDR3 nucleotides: TGTGCCTTCCGGTTTTTAGCCCGTCAGAATGAGCAGTTCTTC.

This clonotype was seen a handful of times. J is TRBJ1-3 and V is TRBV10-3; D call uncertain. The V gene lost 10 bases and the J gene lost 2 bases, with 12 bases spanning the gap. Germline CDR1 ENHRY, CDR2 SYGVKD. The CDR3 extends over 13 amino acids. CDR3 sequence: CASSSGAGNTIYF. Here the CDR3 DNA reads TGTGCCAGCTCTTCCGGGGCTGGAAACACCATATATTTT.

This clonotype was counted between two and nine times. The DNA for the CDR3 is TGCAGCGTTGGGGTCGAAGATGGCTACACCTTC. It codes for CSVGVEDGYTF. The chain links TRBV29-1 to TRBJ1-2; no clear D. Germline loops: CDR1 SQVTM, CDR2 ANQGSEA. With 4 bases removed from V and 6 bases from J, the gap between germline ends came to 9 bases. The CDR3 is 11 amino acids. Full variable domain (missing parts from reference TRBV29-1 and TRBJ1-2): SAVISQKPSRDICQRGTSLTIQCQVDSQVTMMFWYRQQPGQSLTLIATANQGSEATYESGFVIDKFPISRPNLTFSTLTVSNMSPEDSSIYLCSVGVEDGYTFGSGTRLTVV.